The 27 T cell receptor beta chains below come from one sample, sequenced in a study of blood T cells in healthy people across ages (dated by TCRdb to 2014 to 2015). To prepare the library, 5' RACE was applied. Reads for this sample came from an Illumina HiSeq 2500. A second PCR of about 7 to 12 cycles was run with a J-beta primer mix and a sample-barcoded 5' primer. The raw public data were reprocessed by TCRdb itself: fastp quality trimming at Q25, MiXCR clonotype calling, in-frame beta chains only. Each CDR3 protein appears once, grouped with its most common genes and DNA. In all, the sample holds hundreds of thousands of distinct CDR3 sequences, and 45% to 65% of those were seen once. The ten largest clones take up over 30% of the sample. Sequencing was carried out using blood. These receptors were taken from a man in his 60s in good health.

The J gene is TRBJ2-7, the V gene TRBV20-1; D is uncertain. Germline lookup yields CDR1 DFQATT and CDR2 SNEGSKA (reference sequence). The CDR3 contains 16 residues. V lost 5 bases, J lost 3 bases, and 23 bases lay in between. CDR3 amino acids: CSASTFGASLGYEQYF. The CDR3 DNA is TGCAGTGCTTCAACATTCGGCGCCTCTTTAGGCTACGAGCAGTACTTC.

The table lists this clonotype with a few counts. This chain joins TRBV3-1 and TRBJ2-7; D unresolved. There are 12 residues in the CDR3. Germline assignment: CDR1 LGHDT and CDR2 YNNKEL (reference sequence). The V gene lost 5 bases and the J gene lost 5 bases, with 10 bases spanning the gap. In DNA, the CDR3 is TGTGCCAGCAGCTCGGAACGCAACGAGCAGTACTTC. This gives the protein CASSSERNEQYF.

This clonotype was picked up a small number of times. This sequence joins TRBV5-1 and TRBJ2-6; TRBD2 might be the D (6 bases). Looked up from germline, CDR1 is SGHRS and CDR2 is YFSETQ. This CDR3 comprises 15 residues. V lost 4 bases and J 10 bases, leaving 18 bases between the germline ends. DNA for the CDR3: TGCGCCAGCAGCCCCGGGACTCCGTCGGATAACGTCCTGACTTTC. This translates into CASSPGTPSDNVLTF.

The chain employs TRBV4-1 and TRBJ2-3; 9 bases fit TRBD1. Looked up from germline, CDR1 is MGHRA and CDR2 is YSYEKL. CDR3 length: 16 amino acids. J was trimmed by 4 bases and V by 1 base; bases with no gene match: 6. The CDR3 nucleotides are TGCGCCAGCAGCCAAGGGCGGGACAGGGCCTCAGATACGCAGTATTTT. Encoded protein: CASSQGRDRASDTQYF.

This clonotype was seen a handful of times. The chain links TRBV29-1 to TRBJ2-5; 7 bases align to TRBD1. This CDR3 region has 13 residues. The trim removed 7 bases at V and 5 bases at J, leaving 10 bases unmatched. CDR1 and CDR2 (germline): SQVTM, ANQGSEA. CDR3 sequence reads: CSAEGGTRETQYF. CDR3 DNA sequence: TGCAGCGCGGAAGGGGGCACTCGGGAGACCCAGTACTTC.

The chain has TRBV18 and TRBJ2-5; D is possibly TRBD2 (6 bases). With 3 bases removed from V and 5 bases from J, the gap between germline ends came to 13 bases. CDR3 size: 14 residues. In germline, CDR1 is KGHSH, CDR2 LQKENI. CDR3 in amino acids: CASSPYVEGETQYF. In nucleotides, the CDR3 is TGTGCCAGCTCACCTTACGTGGAGGGGGAGACCCAGTACTTC.

This clonotype was detected a few times. The gene calls are TRBV5-1 and TRBJ1-2, with a possible D match to TRBD1 (5 bases). The V end was cut by 4 bases, the J end by 8 bases, with 21 bases between. The CDR3 runs to 15 residues. CDR1 and CDR2 from the germline V gene are SGHRS and YFSETQ. The chain's CDR3 is CASSAFPGSASGYTF. In DNA, the CDR3 is TGCGCCAGCAGCGCCTTCCCAGGGAGCGCTAGCGGCTACACCTTC.

This chain uses TRBV5-1 with TRBJ1-2; 7 bases match TRBD1. Per germline, CDR1 SGHRS and CDR2 YFSETQ. The V and J ends lost 0 bases and 10 bases, in that order; junction bases with no gene match: 9. This CDR3 is 14 amino acids long. CDR3 nucleotides: TGCGCCAGCAGCTTGGGACCTCAGGGGGTAGACTACACCTTC. Encoded protein: CASSLGPQGVDYTF.

The rearrangement uses TRBV2 and TRBJ1-2, with a possible D match to TRBD1 (5 bases). Germline assignment: CDR1 SNHLY and CDR2 FYNNEI. Trimming shortened V by 4 bases and J by 6 bases, and 15 bases separated the two germline ends. This CDR3 has 14 amino acids. CDR3 in DNA: TGTGCCAGCAGTGCGCAGGGAGGATCGCATGGCTACACCTTC. The encoded protein is CASSAQGGSHGYTF.

The chain has TRBV4-1 and TRBJ2-5; D perhaps matches TRBD2 (6 bases). There are 16 residues in the CDR3. Germline V CDR1 and CDR2: MGHRA, YSYEKL. V was pared by 1 base and J by 1 base, with 13 bases between. CDR3 sequence (DNA): TGCGCCAGCAGCCAAGGGGGAGGCAGCCTCCAAGAGACCCAGTACTTC. Translation gives CASSQGGGSLQETQYF.

This clonotype has only a few counts. The chain has TRBV7-9 and TRBJ1-2, with TRBD1 as a possible D gene (6 bases). V dropped 5 bases and J dropped 8 bases, with 18 bases sitting between them. The CDR3 runs 14 residues. Germline CDR1 SEHNR, CDR2 FQNEAQ (reference sequence). The CDR3 sequence: CASSPQQGSGGYTF. The CDR3 region has the DNA TGTGCCAGCAGCCCCCAACAGGGATCTGGGGGCTACACCTTC.

V is TRBV3-1 and J is TRBJ2-5; D gene ambiguous. Germline CDR1 LGHDT, CDR2 YNNKEL (reference sequence). This CDR3 spans 14 amino acids. Trimming removed 1 base from V and 1 base from J, with 7 bases in between. CDR3 sequence reads: CASSQGTPQETQYF. The CDR3 coding sequence is TGTGCCAGCAGCCAAGGTACCCCCCAAGAGACCCAGTACTTC.

This clonotype has ten or more counts. V usage is TRBV5-1 and J usage is TRBJ1-4; D possibly corresponds to TRBD1 (5 bases). V was shortened by 0 bases and J by 0 bases, with 6 bases between the two germline ends. The germline gives CDR1 SGHRS, CDR2 YFSETQ. There are 15 residues in the CDR3. The CDR3 DNA reads TGCGCCAGCAGCTTGGCAGGGACAACTAATGAAAAACTGTTTTTT. Its protein product is CASSLAGTTNEKLFF.

The rearrangement joins TRBV7-2 to TRBJ1-1; no clear D. The CDR3 sequence is 16 residues long. The V and J ends lost 4 bases and 3 bases respectively, with 18 bases between them. CDR1 is SGHTA and CDR2 is FQGNSA in the germline V gene. The CDR3 DNA reads TGTGCCAGCAGCTCCCGGGCCCCCACTGTAGACACTGAAGCTTTCTTT. This encodes CASSSRAPTVDTEAFF.

This chain joins TRBV2 and TRBJ1-4, with D possibly matching TRBD1 (5 bases). This CDR3 contains 14 residues. Germline V lookup: CDR1 SNHLY, CDR2 FYNNEI. The ends were cut back, 6 bases at V and 1 base at J, with 9 bases in the middle. The CDR3 here is CASRGTGTNEKLFF. Here the CDR3 DNA reads TGTGCCAGCAGGGGAACAGGAACTAATGAAAAACTGTTTTTT.

The chain is built from TRBV10-2 and TRBJ2-5; 11 bases are shared with TRBD1. The CDR3 sequence is 14 residues long. The germline V gene encodes CDR1 WSHSY and CDR2 SAAADI. Unmatched junction bases numbered 2, after V lost 5 bases and J lost 3 bases. The CDR3 region is CASSWDRGEETQYF. CDR3 coding DNA: TGCGCCAGCAGTTGGGACAGGGGGGAAGAGACCCAGTACTTC.

J is TRBJ1-2 and V is TRBV3-1, with TRBD1 matching over 11 bases. V shed 3 bases and J 8 bases; nucleotides not matched to a gene: 11. CDR3 length equals 16 residues. Per germline, CDR1 LGHDT and CDR2 YNNKEL (reference sequence). CDR3 DNA sequence: TGTGCCAGCAGCCAGGAACCGGGACAGGGGGGACGCGGCTACACCTTC. Protein sequence: CASSQEPGQGGRGYTF. Using reference TRBV3-1 and TRBJ1-2 for the parts outside the CDR3, the full variable domain is DTAVSQTPKYLVTQMGNDKSIKCEQNLGHDTMYWYKQDSKKFLKIMFSYNNKELIINETVPNRFSPKSPDKAHLNLHINSLELGDSAVYFCASSQEPGQGGRGYTFGSGTRLTVV.

This clonotype has ten or more counts. The rearrangement links TRBV6-4 to TRBJ2-5; a possible D gene is TRBD2 (7 bases). V lost 3 bases and J 1 base, leaving 12 bases between the germline ends. CDR3 length: 15 residues. The germline V gene has CDR1 MRHNA and CDR2 SNTAGT. The CDR3 sequence is CASSEGGGLQETQYF. CDR3 bases: TGTGCCAGCAGTGAAGGCGGGGGCCTCCAAGAGACCCAGTACTTC.

The chain combines TRBV10-3 with TRBJ2-1; TRBD2 is a possible D gene (5 bases). Deletions cut 0 bases from V and 9 bases from J, with 6 bases between. Germline V gene data show CDR1 as ENHRY and CDR2 as SYGVKD. The CDR3 sequence is 12 residues long. CDR3 protein: CAISESAGEQFF. The CDR3 nucleotides read TGTGCCATCAGTGAGTCGGCGGGTGAGCAGTTCTTC.

The rearrangement uses TRBV9 and TRBJ1-6; TRBD1 might be the D (5 bases). The CDR3 sequence is 14 residues long. Germline lookup yields CDR1 SGDLS and CDR2 YYNGEE. With 3 bases removed from V and 5 bases from J, the gap between germline ends came to 9 bases. The DNA of the CDR3 is TGTGCCAGCAGCGCGGGACCGGATAATTCACCCCTCCACTTT. Protein product: CASSAGPDNSPLHF.

The table lists this clonotype with a few counts. V is TRBV29-1 and J is TRBJ1-5; D is unclear. Germline V gene data show CDR1 as SQVTM and CDR2 as ANQGSEA. Deletions cut 4 bases from V and 4 bases from J, with 11 bases between. The CDR3 runs to 13 residues. This chain's CDR3 is CSVGSEGNQPQHF. CDR3 bases: TGCAGCGTTGGGTCAGAAGGGAATCAGCCCCAGCATTTT.

The genes are TRBV28 and TRBJ2-5; D possibly corresponds to TRBD2 (6 bases). The CDR3 sequence is 14 residues long. Deletions cut 7 bases from V and 3 bases from J, with 15 bases between. Per the germline V gene, CDR1 is MDHEN and CDR2 is SYDVKM. The CDR3 protein is CASKVRGGEETQYF. The CDR3, as DNA: TGTGCCAGCAAGGTCCGAGGCGGGGAAGAGACCCAGTACTTC. The full variable domain, in which reference TRBV28 and TRBJ2-5 provide the parts outside the CDR3, is DVKVTQSSRYLVKRTGEKVFLECVQDMDHENMFWYRQDPGLGLRLIYFSYDVKMKEKGDIPEGYSVSREKKERFSLILESASTNQTSMYLCASKVRGGEETQYFGPGTRLLVL.

Regarding this clonotype: Being one base from a much bigger clone, this may be a read error. The chain uses TRBV24-1 and TRBJ2-1, with 9 bases identical to TRBD1. In germline, CDR1 is KGHDR, CDR2 SFDVKD. The CDR3 sequence is 15 residues long. The CDR3 coding sequence is TGTGCCGCCAGTGATTTTAGGACAGGGGCGGGTGAGCAGTTCTTC. This gives the protein CAASDFRTGAGEQFF.

J is TRBJ2-7 and V is TRBV7-9; D is unclear. The CDR3 is 14 residues long. Trimming pared 6 bases from V and 0 bases from J, leaving 12 bases between. The germline CDR1 and CDR2 sequences are SEHNR and FQNEAQ (reference sequence). CDR3 loop: CASSRSPSSYEQYF. As DNA, the CDR3 is TGTGCCAGCAGTCGTTCCCCGAGCTCCTACGAGCAGTACTTC.

This clonotype was detected only a few times. The chain employs TRBV20-1 and TRBJ2-1; 8 positions agree with TRBD2. V was clipped by 6 bases and J by 8 bases; unmatched bases: 9. Germline loops: CDR1 DFQATT, CDR2 SNEGSKA (reference sequence). The CDR3 covers 13 residues. CDR3 residues: CSAPGGSMDEQFF. CDR3 nucleotide sequence: TGCAGTGCCCCGGGGGGGAGTATGGATGAGCAGTTCTTC.

Concerning this clonotype itself: This clone may be a read error of a much larger clone one base away. The chain has TRBV20-1 and TRBJ2-5, with 10 bases aligning to TRBD1. The V gene's germline CDR1 is DFQATT and CDR2 SNEGSKA (reference sequence). J gave up 4 bases and V 5 bases, and 4 bases lay outside the gene matches. CDR3 length: 13 amino acids. For the CDR3, the DNA is TGCAGTGCTCCCGGGACAGGGGTAGAGACCCAGTACTTC. Its translation is CSAPGTGVETQYF.

This clonotype was counted once. This rearrangement joins TRBV13 to TRBJ2-3; 9 bases align to TRBD2. CDR1 is PRHDT, CDR2 FYEKMQ, per germline (reference sequence). With 1 base clipped from V and 4 bases from J, the junction kept 9 bases outside the gene matches. The length of the CDR3 is 17 residues. The CDR3 is CASSLVPAGGIPDTQYF. In nucleotides, the CDR3 is TGTGCCAGCAGCTTAGTTCCAGCGGGGGGTATACCAGATACGCAGTATTTT. Complete variable domain (other parts from reference TRBV13 and TRBJ2-3): AAGVIQSPRHLIKEKRETATLKCYPIPRHDTVYWYQQGPGQDPQFLISFYEKMQSDKGSIPDRFSAQQFSDYHSELNMSSLELGDSALYFCASSLVPAGGIPDTQYFGPGTRLTVL.